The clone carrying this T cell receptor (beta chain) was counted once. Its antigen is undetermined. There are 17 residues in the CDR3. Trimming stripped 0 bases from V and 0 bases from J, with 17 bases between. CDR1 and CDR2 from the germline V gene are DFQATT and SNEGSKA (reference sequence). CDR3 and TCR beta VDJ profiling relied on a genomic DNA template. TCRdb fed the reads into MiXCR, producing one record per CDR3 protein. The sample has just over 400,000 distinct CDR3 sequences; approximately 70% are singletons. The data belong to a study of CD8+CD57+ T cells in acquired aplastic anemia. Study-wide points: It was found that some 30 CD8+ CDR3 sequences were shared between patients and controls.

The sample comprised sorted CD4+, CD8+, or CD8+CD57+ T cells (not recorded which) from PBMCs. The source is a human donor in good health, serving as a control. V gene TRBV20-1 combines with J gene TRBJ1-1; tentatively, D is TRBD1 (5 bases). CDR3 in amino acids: CSARDSAQGRVNTEAFF. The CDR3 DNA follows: TGCAGTGCTAGAGATTCGGCACAAGGCAGGGTGAACACTGAAGCTTTCTTT.